This T cell receptor beta chain was sequenced in a study of control samples from healthy donors and cancer patients. Sequenced by immunoSEQ multiplex PCR; TCRdb stores in-frame clones only, minus some. The table has about 230,000 clones, roughly four fifths seen once. This CDR3 contains 17 residues. Germline V gene sequence: CDR1 KGHSH, CDR2 LQKENI. Trimming took 2 bases from V and 0 from J; bases not matched to a gene: 10. The specimen sequenced was PBMCs. This chain uses TRBV18 with TRBJ2-7; 7 bases are a match to TRBD2. This receptor was taken from a woman aged 60-75 years with lung cancer. Here the CDR3 reads CASSPMPSGLLSYEQYF. CDR3 sequence (DNA): TGTGCCAGCTCACCAATGCCTAGCGGTCTCCTCTCCTACGAGCAGTACTTC.